Listed below are T cell receptor beta chains from one sample, sequenced in a study of blood T cell repertoires in COVID-19. Produced via immunoSEQ multiplex PCR; TCRdb's table is partial and in-frame only. This table has under 300,000 clones, roughly 86% appearing once. Sequenced material: peripheral blood. Every receptor here comes from a man older than 75 with acute or convalescent COVID-19. CDR3s include the opening cysteine and the closing phenylalanine or tryptophan. D genes are given only for firm matches. Size tells how often a clone was seen (once, few, many) or the class of an expanded clone, and some rows leave it out.

CASSKGRTGEGEGYTF | TGTGCCAGCAGCAAAGGGAGGACAGGAGAAGGAGAAGGCTACACCTTC | TRBJ1-2 | TRBV21-1 | NA | NA
CASCQGSATGELFF | TGTGCCAGCTGCCAGGGGTCGGCCACCGGGGAGCTGTTTTTT | TRBJ2-2 | TRBV6-5 | NA | NA
CASSVEGSGVWALHF | TGTGCCAGCAGCGTAGAAGGGTCCGGGGTATGGGCCCTCCACTTT | TRBJ1-6 | TRBV9 | NA | few
CASSSITGEAKLYGYTF | TGTGCCAGCAGTTCAATAACAGGGGAAGCGAAACTCTATGGCTACACCTTC | TRBJ1-2 | TRBV27 | TRBD1 | NA
CASNLRTERTEAFF | TGTGCCAGCAACTTAAGGACAGAGAGAACTGAAGCTTTCTTT | TRBJ1-1 | TRBV6-5 | NA | NA
CASSAPDRKGTEAFF | TGTGCCAGCAGCGCGCCTGACAGGAAAGGAACTGAAGCTTTCTTT | TRBJ1-1 | TRBV9 | NA | NA
CATRQGVGIQYF | TGTGCCACTAGACAGGGGGTCGGCATTCAGTACTTC | TRBJ2-4 | TRBV19 | TRBD1 | NA
CATSDFPQSGYTF | TGTGCCACCAGTGATTTCCCACAGAGCGGCTACACCTTC | TRBJ1-2 | TRBV24-1 | NA | NA
CASTDVLQGAQDQPQHF | TGCGCCAGTACGGACGTTCTACAGGGGGCGCAGGACCAGCCCCAGCATTTT | TRBJ1-5 | TRBV23-1 | TRBD1 | NA
CASSLDRISGNTIYF | TGTGCCAGCAGCCTGGACAGGATCTCTGGAAACACCATATATTTT | TRBJ1-3 | TRBV5-6 | TRBD1 | NA
CASSQSPGDYGYTF | TGTGCCAGCTCTCAAAGCCCGGGGGACTATGGCTACACCTTC | TRBJ1-2 | TRBV18 | NA | NA
CASSPGQGRNGEQYF | TGTGCTAGCAGCCCGGGACAGGGAAGGAATGGCGAGCAGTACTTC | TRBJ2-7 | TRBV7-7 | TRBD1 | NA
CASSPHVFGGQDGYTF | TGTGCCAGTAGCCCCCACGTTTTTGGAGGGCAGGATGGCTACACCTTC | TRBJ1-2 | TRBV19 | NA | NA
CSVEEVVKQGTAFF | TGCAGCGTTGAGGAAGTAGTGAAACAGGGGACGGCTTTCTTT | TRBJ1-1 | TRBV29-1 | TRBD1 | NA
CASSVVSGGGPQHF | TGTGCCAGCAGCGTAGTTAGCGGCGGTGGGCCCCAGCATTTT | TRBJ1-5 | TRBV9 | NA | NA
CASSGLPHNSPLHF | TGTGCCAGCAGTGGACTGCCCCATAATTCACCCCTCCACTTT | TRBJ1-6 | TRBV28 | NA | NA
CASSYLTPREGNTIYF | TGTGCCAGCAGTTATCTGACACCCCGAGAAGGAAACACCATATATTTT | TRBJ1-3 | TRBV6-6 | NA | NA
CASSPASYNEQFF | TGCGCCAGCAGCCCGGCTAGCTACAATGAGCAGTTCTTC | TRBJ2-1 | TRBV5-1 | NA | NA
CASSSRGGGNTEAFF | TGTGCCAGCAGCTCACGGGGCGGGGGCAACACTGAAGCTTTCTTT | TRBJ1-1 | TRBV7-8 | NA | NA
CASSLSGQSSPLHF | TGTGCCAGCAGCTTATCAGGGCAGAGTTCACCCCTCCACTTT | TRBJ1-6 | TRBV11-2 | NA | NA
CASSRSPGYNEKLFF | TGCGCCAGCAGCCGGAGCCCAGGGTATAATGAAAAACTGTTTTTT | TRBJ1-4 | TRBV4-3 | NA | NA
CASAPNGVGRMNTEAFF | TGCGCCAGCGCTCCCAATGGTGTGGGCAGGATGAACACTGAAGCTTTCTTT | TRBJ1-1 | TRBV5-1 | NA | NA
CASGLVVGTGDGYTF | TGTGCTAGTGGTTTGGTAGTCGGGACAGGAGATGGCTACACCTTC | TRBJ1-2 | TRBV12-5 | TRBD1 | NA
CASSAGTAPYEQYF | TGTGCCAGCAGCGCAGGGACAGCGCCCTACGAGCAGTACTTC | TRBJ2-7 | TRBV5-4 | TRBD1 | NA
CASDRGYSNQPQHF | TGTGCCAGCGATAGGGGGTATAGCAATCAGCCCCAGCATTTT | TRBJ1-5 | TRBV27 | NA | NA
CASSLLTGETGELFF | TGTGCCAGCAGCCTACTGACAGGGGAAACCGGGGAGCTGTTTTTT | TRBJ2-2 | TRBV14 | TRBD1 | NA
CASSPFGGFSGNTIYF | TGTGCCAGCAGCCCCTTTGGGGGCTTCTCTGGAAACACCATATATTTT | TRBJ1-3 | TRBV14 | NA | NA
CASSYSTGRVGSPLHF | TGTGCCAGCAGTTACTCGACAGGGAGAGTAGGGTCACCCCTCCACTTT | TRBJ1-6 | TRBV6-5 | TRBD1 | NA
CASSRRQPNSPLHF | TGTGCCAGCAGCCGACGACAGCCTAATTCACCCCTCCACTTT | TRBJ1-6 | TRBV28 | NA | NA
CASSFSDQETQYF | TGTGCCAGCAGCTTCTCCGACCAAGAGACCCAGTACTTC | TRBJ2-5 | TRBV7-2 | NA | NA
CASSPAGADGYTF | TGTGCCAGCAGCCCAGCAGGGGCGGATGGCTACACCTTC | TRBJ1-2 | TRBV5-5 | NA | NA
CASSLAGPEAFF | TGTGCCAGCAGCTTAGCGGGGCCTGAAGCTTTCTTT | TRBJ1-1 | TRBV7-9 | NA | NA
CASSPLAGVNYNEQFF | TGTGCCAGCAGCCCCCTCGCGGGAGTAAACTACAATGAGCAGTTCTTC | TRBJ2-1 | TRBV5-4 | TRBD2 | NA
CASSLVRGGHQPQHF | TGTGCCAGCAGTTTAGTTAGGGGAGGACATCAGCCCCAGCATTTT | TRBJ1-5 | TRBV28 | NA | NA
CASSYSRTRTSYEQYF | TGTGCCAGCAGTTACTCCCGGACACGGACCTCCTACGAGCAGTACTTC | TRBJ2-7 | TRBV6-5 | NA | NA
CSVVRGLTYNEQFF | TGCAGCGTCGTGAGGGGACTAACTTACAATGAGCAGTTCTTC | TRBJ2-1 | TRBV29-1 | TRBD2 | NA
CASSLSSNTEAFF | TGTGCCAGCAGCTTAAGTAGTAACACTGAAGCTTTCTTT | TRBJ1-1 | TRBV5-5 | NA | NA